What follows are 17 T cell receptor beta chains derived from one specimen sequenced in a study of T cells in Graves' hyperthyroidism and ophthalmopathy. TCR beta CDR3 sequences were amplified from RNA transcripts. First-round RT-PCR targeting the TCR CDR3 was performed with the HTBI primer set. From the multiplex PCR reads, TCRdb called clonotypes with MiXCR, one entry per CDR3 protein. The sample carries some 350,000 distinct CDR3 sequences, roughly 15% recorded once. Sequencing was done on a sample of blood. These receptors originate from a middle-aged woman with Graves' ophthalmopathy.

This clonotype was recorded at least ten times. V usage is TRBV28 and J usage is TRBJ2-1, with D perhaps matching TRBD1 or TRBD2 (5 bases each). V was clipped by 3 bases and J by 4 bases, with 16 bases between them. CDR3 size: 16 residues. Germline V gives CDR1 MDHEN, CDR2 SYDVKM. For the CDR3, the DNA is TGTGCCAGCAGTTTGGCCCCGGGACCCCGATACAATGAGCAGTTCTTC. As protein: CASSLAPGPRYNEQFF.

In its sample, this clonotype was seen many times. The chain joins TRBV6-1 to TRBJ2-7; D is perhaps TRBD1 or TRBD2 (5 bases each). Trimming cost V 6 bases and J 5 bases, with 17 bases left between them. Germline loops: CDR1 MNHNS, CDR2 SASEGT. This CDR3 contains 14 residues. The CDR3 DNA reads TGTGCCAGCAGCCACGATTGGGGACCTGACGAGCAGTACTTC. Its translation is CASSHDWGPDEQYF.

This clonotype appeared many times. The chain uses TRBV15 and TRBJ1-4, with 7 nucleotides matching TRBD1. Germline V gives CDR1 LNHNV, CDR2 YYDKDF (reference sequence). This CDR3 has 15 amino acids. J lost 5 bases, V lost 1 base, and 4 bases had no gene match. The DNA of the CDR3 is TGTGCCACCAGCAGAGGGACAGGTCAAAATGAAAAACTGTTTTTT. Its protein is CATSRGTGQNEKLFF.

This clonotype was detected ten times or more. This chain connects TRBV24-1 to TRBJ2-5; TRBD2 matches at 9 bases. After removal of 0 bases from V and 4 bases from J, the junction contained 5 bases not matched to a gene. Germline CDR1 KGHDR, CDR2 SFDVKD. This CDR3 is built from 16 residues. DNA for the CDR3: TGTGCCACCAGTGATTTGGGGCTAGCGGGAATAGAGACCCAGTACTTC. It translates to CATSDLGLAGIETQYF.

V and J are TRBV7-9 and TRBJ2-1, with 16 bases aligning to TRBD2. This CDR3 region has 18 residues. The germline gives CDR1 SEHNR, CDR2 FQNEAQ (reference sequence). The V gene end was trimmed by 5 bases and the J gene end by 7 bases; junction bases not matched to a gene: 11. The DNA of the CDR3 is TGTGCCAGCAGCCCCCAAGTCCCGGGACTAGCGGGAGGGAATGAGCAGTTCTTC. Amino acid sequence: CASSPQVPGLAGGNEQFF.

This clonotype was detected a few times. The gene calls are TRBV12-3 or TRBV12-4 and TRBJ2-3; 11 bases map to TRBD2. V shed 6 bases and J 2 bases; nucleotides not matched to a gene: 4. This CDR3 comprises 15 residues. CDR3 region: CASRMTSGVTDTQYF. Here the CDR3 DNA reads TGTGCCAGCAGGATGACTAGCGGGGTCACAGATACGCAGTATTTT.

This clonotype was seen ten or more times. J is TRBJ2-7 and V is TRBV19, with D unclear. V gave up 5 bases and J gave up 0 bases, with 8 bases separating them. In germline, CDR1 is LNHDA, CDR2 SQIVND (reference sequence). CDR3 length: 13 amino acids. In DNA form, the CDR3 reads TGTGCCAGTAGTCGGTCCATCTCCTACGAGCAGTACTTC. Translated: CASSRSISYEQYF.

This clonotype has more than one count but fewer than ten. The gene calls are TRBV5-1 and TRBJ1-1; D not resolved. Germline-derived CDR1 and CDR2 are SGHRS and YFSETQ. The V gene lost 5 bases and the J gene lost 4 bases, with 18 bases spanning the gap. This CDR3 is 15 amino acids long. The CDR3 DNA is TGCGCCAGCAGGCAAACCACCATAGGAAGCACTGAAGCTTTCTTT. Protein: CASRQTTIGSTEAFF.

On this clonotype itself: A much larger clone is a single base away; this may be a read error. This chain connects TRBV11-2 to TRBJ2-7; 9 bases map to TRBD1. There are 14 residues in the CDR3. Germline CDR1 and CDR2: SGHAT and FQNNGV. The CDR3 reads CASRDRGTSHEQYF. CDR3 sequence (DNA): TGTGCCAGCAGGGACAGGGGAACCTCCCACGAGCAGTACTTC.

This clonotype was seen a few times. The chain joins TRBV28 to TRBJ1-1; TRBD1 matches 11 bases. The V gene's germline CDR1 is MDHEN and CDR2 SYDVKM. CDR3 length: 17 amino acids. With 3 bases clipped from V and 4 bases from J, the junction kept 10 bases outside the gene matches. The CDR3 DNA is TGTGCCAGCAGTTTCTCCCCTGGGACAGGGGGGGTCACTGAAGCTTTCTTT. It specifies CASSFSPGTGGVTEAFF.

This clonotype was counted only a few times. The rearrangement uses TRBV5-1 and TRBJ1-2, with unresolved D. V dropped 2 bases and J dropped 4 bases, with 18 bases sitting between them. The V gene's germline CDR1 is SGHRS and CDR2 YFSETQ. This CDR3 region has 16 residues. CDR3 amino acids: CASSFRATANGYGYTF. Written as DNA, the CDR3 is TGCGCCAGCAGCTTTCGCGCAACAGCGAATGGCTATGGCTACACCTTC.

This clonotype was seen repeatedly, ten times or more. This sequence joins TRBV2 and TRBJ1-5; possible D gene TRBD1, 5 bases. The CDR3 has 13 amino acids. Germline assignment: CDR1 SNHLY and CDR2 FYNNEI. Trimming took off 7 bases at V and 7 bases at J, with 14 bases between the two ends. Written as DNA, the CDR3 is TGTGCCAGCAAAACAGGATTTTGGCAGCCCCAGCATTTT. Its translation: CASKTGFWQPQHF.

The chain employs TRBV15 and TRBJ1-5, with D possibly matching TRBD1 (6 bases). CDR3 length: 18 residues. Per germline, CDR1 LNHNV and CDR2 YYDKDF (reference sequence). V lost 1 base and J lost 3, with 19 bases in between. The CDR3 coding sequence is TGTGCCACCAGCAGAGCTCCTGGGTTGAGGGGGGTCAATCAGCCCCAGCATTTT. It is translated as CATSRAPGLRGVNQPQHF. Variable domain in full (rest from reference TRBV15 and TRBJ1-5): DAMVIQNPRYQVTQFGKPVTLSCSQTLNHNVMYWYQQKSSQAPKLLFHYYDKDFNNEADTPDNFQSRRPNTSFCFLDIRSPGLGDTAMYLCATSRAPGLRGVNQPQHFGDGTRLSIL.

This clonotype was seen ten or more times. CDR3 in DNA: TGTGCCAGCAGTTGGACAGGGTACACCGGGGAGCTGTTTTTT. Amino acids: CASSWTGYTGELFF. The gene calls are TRBV27 and TRBJ2-2; TRBD1 matches at 8 bases. The CDR3 is 14 amino acids. Germline V gene sequence: CDR1 MNHEY, CDR2 SMNVEV (reference sequence). Germline trimming cut 4 bases from V and 3 bases from J; bases unmatched to any gene: 1.

This clonotype was seen ten or more times. This sequence joins TRBV20-1 and TRBJ2-1, with 8 bases matching TRBD2. Germline V CDR1 and CDR2: DFQATT, SNEGSKA (reference sequence). Trimming cost V 3 bases and J 2 bases; bases outside gene matches: 15. There are 18 residues in the CDR3. The CDR3 loop is CSARLAGGLGVTYNEQFF. The CDR3 nucleotides read TGCAGTGCTAGGTTGGCGGGGGGCCTCGGGGTTACCTACAATGAGCAGTTCTTC.

This clonotype was seen repeatedly, ten times or more. This chain links TRBV20-1 with TRBJ2-3; D might be TRBD2 (7 bases). From germline, CDR1 is DFQATT and CDR2 SNEGSKA (reference sequence). Between the trimmed V and J ends, which lost 6 bases and 4 bases, there was a span of 14 bases. The CDR3 has 13 amino acids. The CDR3 loop reads CSAGGGEADTQYF. CDR3 sequence (DNA): TGCAGTGCCGGAGGGGGGGAGGCAGATACGCAGTATTTT.

This clonotype has a count of ten or more. The chain is built from TRBV7-9 and TRBJ2-1, with 11 bases fitting TRBD2. Germline V gene lookup returns CDR1 SEHNR and CDR2 FQNEAQ (reference sequence). V lost 4 bases and J lost 6; bases outside the gene matches: 5. CDR3 length: 15 amino acids. CDR3 sequence (DNA): TGTGCCAGCAGCTCCCCGGGACTAGCGGCCAATGAGCAGTTCTTC. Encoded protein: CASSSPGLAANEQFF.